A single sample is the source of the 11 T cell receptor beta chains below, sequenced in a study of blood T cell repertoires in COVID-19. TCRdb's table, derived via immunoSEQ multiplex PCR, lists solely in-frame clones and lacks some. The sample carries fewer than 250,000 clones, almost 90% recorded once. Source material: peripheral blood. The receptors originated from a woman in her fifties or sixties with acute or convalescent COVID-19.

The CDR3 coding sequence is TGTGCCAGCAGTCGAGGGGGTAGGGGTGAAAAACTGTTTTTT. The encoded protein is CASSRGGRGEKLFF. This sequence joins TRBV2 and TRBJ1-4; D is perhaps TRBD1 (6 bases). The germline V and J ends were trimmed by 5 bases and 7 bases, with 14 bases remaining between them. Germline V gene sequence: CDR1 SNHLY, CDR2 FYNNEI. CDR3 length: 14 amino acids.

The chain couples TRBV3-1 (or the pseudogene TRBV3-2) to TRBJ2-5; D may be TRBD1 (7 bases). The CDR3 contains 13 residues. Per germline, CDR1 LGHDT and CDR2 YNNKEL (reference sequence). V was pared by 5 bases and J by 5 bases, with 12 bases between. In nucleotides, the CDR3 is TGTGCCAGCAGCTCAGGGGGGTGGGAGACCCAGTACTTC. This encodes CASSSGGWETQYF.

This clone was seen just once. This chain joins TRBV10-3 and TRBJ1-1; no clear D gene. Germline assignment: CDR1 ENHRY and CDR2 SYGVKD. V was trimmed by 3 bases and J by 3 bases, leaving 5 bases between them. The CDR3 loop spans 12 amino acids. CDR3 amino acids: CAISEQYTEAFF. The CDR3 region has the DNA TGTGCCATCAGTGAACAGTACACTGAAGCTTTCTTT.

V usage is TRBV7-3 and J usage is TRBJ1-1, with TRBD1 matching over 9 bases. Germline CDR1 is SGHTA and CDR2 is FQGTGA. The CDR3 totals 14 residues. The trim removed 5 bases at V and 4 bases at J, leaving 5 bases unmatched. CDR3 amino acids: CASSASTGGTEAFF. As DNA, the CDR3 is TGTGCCAGCAGCGCATCGACAGGGGGCACTGAAGCTTTCTTT.

The V call is TRBV7-9, the J call TRBJ1-1; no clear D. Trimming removed 4 bases from V and 1 base from J, with 10 bases in between. This CDR3 comprises 14 residues. CDR1 is SEHNR and CDR2 is FQNEAQ in the germline V gene (reference sequence). The CDR3 is CASSSNVANTEAFF. The CDR3 region has the DNA TGTGCCAGCAGCTCCAACGTGGCGAACACTGAAGCTTTCTTT.

J is TRBJ2-3 and V is TRBV3-1 (or the pseudogene TRBV3-2); 10 bases are a match to TRBD2. There are 16 residues in the CDR3. Trimming cost V 5 bases and J 1 base; bases outside gene matches: 6. Germline loops: CDR1 LGHDT, CDR2 YNNKEL (reference sequence). The CDR3 region has the DNA TGTGCCAGCAGCGCTAGACTAGCGGGCCGCACAGATACGCAGTATTTT. Its translation: CASSARLAGRTDTQYF.

The gene calls are TRBV7-9 and TRBJ1-1; D is perhaps TRBD1 (6 bases). With 8 bases removed from V and 4 bases from J, the gap between germline ends came to 17 bases. The CDR3 runs 14 residues. The V gene's germline CDR1 is SEHNR and CDR2 FQNEAQ (reference sequence). The CDR3 DNA reads TGTGCCAGCGACCTAGGGCAGGGGCGCACTGAAGCTTTCTTT. Its translation: CASDLGQGRTEAFF.

The chain couples TRBV6-5 to TRBJ1-2; possible D gene TRBD1, 5 bases. CDR1 is MNHEY, CDR2 SVGAGI, per germline. V was pared by 9 bases and J by 1 base, with 18 bases between. There are 15 residues in the CDR3. The CDR3 reads CASRRGVLVNYGYTF. The CDR3 DNA is TGTGCCAGTCGCCGGGGGGTACTGGTTAACTATGGCTACACCTTC.

The gene calls are TRBV24-1 and TRBJ2-3; the D gene is possibly TRBD1 (6 bases). Germline V CDR1 and CDR2: KGHDR, SFDVKD. The CDR3 runs to 16 residues. Trimming removed 4 bases at V and 3 bases at J, with 16 bases between. The CDR3 loop is CATSDPTGFGTDTQYF. Written as DNA, the CDR3 is TGTGCCACCAGTGACCCAACAGGGTTTGGAACAGATACGCAGTATTTT.

V and J are TRBV7-2 and TRBJ2-1; 13 positions match TRBD2. This CDR3 is 15 amino acids long. Per the germline V gene, CDR1 is SGHTA and CDR2 is FQGNSA. V shed 5 bases and J 9 bases; nucleotides not matched to a gene: 7. The CDR3 protein is CASSLRTSGSSEQFF. As DNA, the CDR3 is TGTGCCAGCAGCCTGCGGACTAGCGGGAGCAGTGAGCAGTTCTTC. Variable domain in full (rest from reference TRBV7-2 and TRBJ2-1): GAGVSQSPSNKVTEKGKDVELRCDPISGHTALYWYRQSLGQGLEFLIYFQGNSAPDKSGLPSDRFSAERTGGSVSTLTIQRTQQEDSAVYLCASSLRTSGSSEQFFGPGTRLTVL.

V is TRBV3-1 (or the pseudogene TRBV3-2) and J is TRBJ2-7, with TRBD2 matching 7 bases. V was clipped by 4 bases and J by 2 bases; unmatched bases: 8. CDR3 length: 15 amino acids. CDR1 and CDR2 from the germline V gene are LGHDT and YNNKEL (reference sequence). The CDR3 region is CASSPFAGAAYEQYF. The CDR3 coding sequence is TGTGCCAGCAGCCCCTTTGCGGGAGCGGCCTACGAGCAGTACTTC.